The 22 T cell receptor beta chains listed next were all sequenced from one sample in a study of T cell repertoires in cytomegalovirus infection (dated by TCRdb to between 2018 and 2020). These receptors' targets are unknown. In light of the paper, this sample's treatment or condition label describes: in vitro stimulation with specific CMV peptide epitopes to enrich CMV-specific T cells. Data came from an Illumina HiSeq 1500. TCRdb handled the public reads itself, with Q25 trimming in fastp and clone calling in MiXCR, and kept productive beta chains. For every CDR3 protein sequence, its rows merge into one entry that carries the most common genes and DNA. This sample comprises about 70,000 distinct CDR3 sequences, 20% of them detected only once. In total, the top ten clones hold about 72% of the sample. Here the sequenced sample was CD8+ T cells from cultured PBMCs, taken from culture after CMV antigen stimulation. Receptor source: a human donor in good health (CMV status not recorded). Some clones in this sample may be carry-over from other donors' samples.

This clonotype appeared a few times. This chain links TRBV7-2 with TRBJ1-5; 7 bases line up with TRBD1. Germline CDR1 and CDR2: SGHTA and FQGNSA. V dropped 3 bases and J dropped 0; count of bases not matched to a gene: 8. The CDR3 is 17 amino acids. In nucleotides, the CDR3 is TGTGCCAGCAGCTTGACAGGGAGGTCATCTAGCAATCAGCCCCAGCATTTT. Translation gives CASSLTGRSSSNQPQHF.

The chain uses TRBV7-6 and TRBJ1-5, with TRBD1 matching 8 bases. Trimming cost V 5 bases and J 9 bases; bases outside gene matches: 12. The germline V gene encodes CDR1 SGHVS and CDR2 FNYEAQ. The CDR3 totals 15 residues. The chain's CDR3 is CASSTTTDRGGPQHF. CDR3 DNA: TGTGCCAGCAGCACCACCACCGACAGGGGAGGGCCCCAGCATTTT.

In its sample, this clonotype was seen a few times. The chain joins TRBV7-9 to TRBJ2-1; D is perhaps TRBD1 (5 bases). Germline CDR1 and CDR2: SEHNR and FQNEAQ (reference sequence). This CDR3 is built from 18 residues. V was cut by 4 bases and J by 0 bases, with 19 bases left in between. CDR3 coding DNA: TGTGCCAGCAGCTCTAAGCGAGAATGGGGCCTCTCCTACAATGAGCAGTTCTTC. The encoded protein is CASSSKREWGLSYNEQFF. The full variable domain, its missing parts supplied by reference TRBV7-9 and TRBJ2-1, is DTGVSQNPRHKITKRGQNVTFRCDPISEHNRLYWYRQTLGQGPEFLTYFQNEAQLEKSRLLSDRFSAERPKGSFSTLEIQRTEQGDSAMYLCASSSKREWGLSYNEQFFGPGTRLTVL.

This clonotype has more than one count but fewer than ten. The J gene is TRBJ2-1, the V gene TRBV7-2; TRBD2 matches at 9 bases. V lost 3 bases and J lost 7; bases outside the gene matches: 1. Germline CDR1 and CDR2: SGHTA and FQGNSA. CDR3 length: 13 amino acids. CDR3 sequence: CASSLLAGNEQFF. CDR3 sequence (DNA): TGTGCCAGCAGCTTGCTAGCGGGGAATGAGCAGTTCTTC.

The rearrangement links TRBV4-1 to TRBJ1-4; TRBD1 matches at 8 bases. CDR1 and CDR2 from the germline V gene are MGHRA and YSYEKL. The CDR3 runs 15 residues. The V and J ends lost 3 bases and 9 bases, in that order; junction bases with no gene match: 9. The CDR3: CASSHDGQGTKKLFF. The CDR3 nucleotides are TGCGCCAGCAGCCATGATGGACAGGGTACGAAAAAACTGTTTTTT.

The chain has TRBV5-6 and TRBJ2-5; 7 nucleotides line up with TRBD1. V was pared by 0 bases and J by 1 base, with 12 bases of the junction left unmatched. Germline lookup yields CDR1 SGHDT and CDR2 YYEEEE. The CDR3 covers 18 residues. The CDR3 DNA follows: TGTGCCAGCAGCTTGGTAGGCAGGGGGTGGATTATCCAAGAGACCCAGTACTTC. Translation: CASSLVGRGWIIQETQYF.

This clonotype has just a few counts. The rearrangement links TRBV7-6 to TRBJ1-2; D may be TRBD1 (6 bases). Germline loops: CDR1 SGHVS, CDR2 FNYEAQ. Trimming cost V 5 bases and J 6 bases, with 13 bases left between them. The CDR3 consists of 13 residues. The CDR3 protein is CASSPGDIDGYTF. Written as DNA, the CDR3 is TGTGCCAGCAGCCCGGGGGACATTGATGGCTACACCTTC. The whole variable domain, remainder taken from reference TRBV7-6 and TRBJ1-2, is GAGVSQSPRYKVTKRGQDVALRCDPISGHVSLYWYRQALGQGPEFLTYFNYEAQQDKSGLPNDRFSAERPEGSISTLTIQRTEQRDSAMYRCASSPGDIDGYTFGSGTRLTVV.

This clonotype appeared a few times. V gene TRBV7-9 combines with J gene TRBJ2-2; 7 bases match TRBD1. The V gene's germline CDR1 is SEHNR and CDR2 FQNEAQ (reference sequence). The CDR3 has 15 residues. J gave up 7 bases and V 5 bases, and 10 bases lay outside the gene matches. The CDR3 sequence is CASSPSIGGDGELFF. For the CDR3, the DNA is TGTGCCAGCAGCCCGAGTATAGGGGGCGACGGGGAGCTGTTTTTT.

This clonotype was seen a handful of times. The V call is TRBV5-5, the J call TRBJ2-7, with TRBD1 as a possible D gene (6 bases). The ends were cut back, 1 base at V and 6 bases at J, with 11 bases in the middle. The CDR3 length is 13 residues. Germline V CDR1 and CDR2: SGHKS, YYEKEE (reference sequence). As DNA, the CDR3 is TGTGCCAGCAGCTTGACAGGGTTTAGCGAGCAGTACTTC. This codes for CASSLTGFSEQYF.

The chain recombines TRBV7-8 with TRBJ1-2; 7 bases are a match to TRBD1. After removal of 3 bases from V and 8 bases from J, the junction contained 9 bases not matched to a gene. This CDR3 contains 14 residues. The germline V gene has CDR1 SGHVS and CDR2 FQNEAQ. CDR3 nucleotides: TGTGCCAGCAGCTTGCCAGGGACAGCTTACGGCTACACCTTC. Translated, it gives CASSLPGTAYGYTF.

This clonotype was picked up many times. The J gene is TRBJ2-6, the V gene TRBV6-1; no reliable D call. Germline V CDR1 and CDR2: MNHNS, SASEGT. There are 15 residues in the CDR3. V was shortened by 3 bases and J by 0 bases, with 6 bases between the two germline ends. The CDR3: CASSEQSSGANVLTF. CDR3 coding DNA: TGTGCCAGCAGTGAGCAGAGCTCTGGGGCCAACGTCCTGACTTTC.

This chain joins TRBV7-9 and TRBJ2-7, with D hard to call. CDR3 length: 13 amino acids. V shed 6 bases and J shed 1 base, with 10 bases lying between them. Germline V gives CDR1 SEHNR, CDR2 FQNEAQ (reference sequence). The CDR3 loop is CASSDGASYEQYF. The CDR3, as DNA: TGTGCCAGCAGTGACGGAGCGTCCTACGAGCAGTACTTC.

This clonotype was seen a handful of times. The rearrangement joins TRBV12-3 or TRBV12-4 to TRBJ1-1, with 7 bases aligning to TRBD1. This CDR3 has 15 amino acids. After removal of 0 bases from V and 4 bases from J, the junction contained 5 bases not matched to a gene. The CDR3 here is CASSLAGQWTTEAFF. The CDR3 coding sequence is TGTGCCAGCAGTTTAGCGGGACAGTGGACCACTGAAGCTTTCTTT.

This clonotype was counted between two and nine times. The chain carries TRBV12-3 or TRBV12-4 and TRBJ2-2; D is undetermined. V was cut by 6 bases and J by 7 bases, with 9 bases left in between. The CDR3 totals 12 residues. The CDR3 sequence: CASSLLVGELFF. The CDR3 nucleotides read TGTGCCAGCAGCCTCCTAGTCGGGGAGCTGTTTTTT.

In its sample, this clonotype was seen a few times. This sequence joins TRBV20-1 and TRBJ2-1, with D perhaps matching TRBD1 (7 bases). The CDR3 is 18 residues long. CDR1 is DFQATT, CDR2 SNEGSKA, per germline (reference sequence). V lost 0 bases, J lost 5 bases, and 23 bases lay in between. CDR3 sequence: CSARDDRDGPGVDNEQFF. The DNA for the CDR3 is TGCAGTGCTAGAGACGACAGGGACGGGCCGGGGGTGGACAATGAGCAGTTCTTC.

V gene TRBV27 combines with J gene TRBJ1-4; D might be TRBD1 (6 bases). Germline assignment: CDR1 MNHEY and CDR2 SMNVEV (reference sequence). The ends were cut back, 3 bases at V and 5 bases at J, with 10 bases in the middle. This CDR3 is built from 14 residues. Here the CDR3 reads CASSLGAYNEKLFF. DNA of the CDR3: TGTGCCAGCAGTTTGGGGGCCTACAATGAAAAACTGTTTTTT.

The V gene is TRBV7-9, the J gene TRBJ2-6; D is possibly TRBD1 (6 bases). Looked up from germline, CDR1 is SEHNR and CDR2 is FQNEAQ (reference sequence). V dropped 8 bases and J dropped 2 bases, with 13 bases sitting between them. CDR3 length: 15 residues. The CDR3 nucleotides are TGTGCCAGCGCGCGTACAGGGCCTGGGGCCAACGTCCTGACTTTC. This encodes CASARTGPGANVLTF. The full variable domain, rest sourced from reference TRBV7-9 and TRBJ2-6, is DTGVSQNPRHKITKRGQNVTFRCDPISEHNRLYWYRQTLGQGPEFLTYFQNEAQLEKSRLLSDRFSAERPKGSFSTLEIQRTEQGDSAMYLCASARTGPGANVLTFGAGSRLTVL.

The chain uses TRBV7-8 and TRBJ2-1; perhaps TRBD2 as D (5 bases). Looked up from germline, CDR1 is SGHVS and CDR2 is FQNEAQ. Trimming pared 5 bases from V and 5 bases from J, leaving 19 bases between. The CDR3 has 16 residues. CDR3 amino acids: CASSPGLGATNNEQFF. The DNA for the CDR3 is TGTGCCAGCAGCCCGGGATTGGGCGCGACTAACAATGAGCAGTTCTTC. The variable domain in full, completed from reference TRBV7-8 and TRBJ2-1, reads GAGVSQSPRYKVAKRGQDVALRCDPISGHVSLFWYQQALGQGPEFLTYFQNEAQLDKSGLPSDRFFAERPEGSVSTLKIQRTQQEDSAVYLCASSPGLGATNNEQFFGPGTRLTVL.

Only a few counts were recorded for this clonotype. The CDR3 region has the DNA TGTGCCAGCAGCTCCGGACAGGGATGGAGCACCGGGGAGCTGTTTTTT. It codes for CASSSGQGWSTGELFF. V gene TRBV7-9 combines with J gene TRBJ2-2; TRBD1 matches at 8 bases. This CDR3 has 16 amino acids. J was trimmed by 4 bases and V by 4 bases; bases with no gene match: 8. Germline CDR1 SEHNR, CDR2 FQNEAQ (reference sequence). The whole variable domain, filled in from reference TRBV7-9 and TRBJ2-2, reads DTGVSQNPRHKITKRGQNVTFRCDPISEHNRLYWYRQTLGQGPEFLTYFQNEAQLEKSRLLSDRFSAERPKGSFSTLEIQRTEQGDSAMYLCASSSGQGWSTGELFFGEGSRLTVL.

The gene calls are TRBV7-2 and TRBJ2-7; D might be TRBD1 (6 bases). Germline V CDR1 and CDR2: SGHTA, FQGNSA. The CDR3 is 14 residues long. V shed 1 base and J shed 2 bases, with 9 bases lying between them. The CDR3 DNA follows: TGTGCCAGCAGCTTAGGGACAGAGGCCTACGAGCAGTACTTC. Translated: CASSLGTEAYEQYF.

V usage is TRBV7-6 and J usage is TRBJ2-3, with 8 positions matching TRBD2. The V segment lost 8 bases and the J segment 0 bases; nucleotides outside the gene matches: 4. CDR1 and CDR2 from the germline V gene are SGHVS and FNYEAQ. The CDR3 runs to 14 residues. DNA for the CDR3: TGTGCCAGCGGCGAGCGGGGGAGCACAGATACGCAGTATTTT. Its protein product is CASGERGSTDTQYF.

The sample holds many counts of this clonotype. V gene TRBV7-6 combines with J gene TRBJ1-1, with TRBD1 identical over 10 bases. This CDR3 contains 14 residues. J lost 4 bases, V lost 2 bases, and 1 base had no gene match. Germline values: CDR1 SGHVS, CDR2 FNYEAQ. CDR3 nucleotide sequence: TGTGCCAGCAGCTTATGGACAGGGGGCACTGAAGCTTTCTTT. It is translated as CASSLWTGGTEAFF.